The 22 T cell receptor beta chains in this list originate from one sample, sequenced in a study of blood T cell repertoires in COVID-19. TCRdb's table, derived via immunoSEQ multiplex PCR, lists solely in-frame clones and lacks some. Of some 220,000 clones in the sample, roughly nine tenths were seen once. Sequencing used PBMCs or T cells enriched from blood (not recorded which). The receptors originated from a woman in her forties or fifties in a cohort exposed to, infected with or recovered from COVID-19 (not recorded which).

This chain connects TRBV19 to TRBJ1-5; D is undetermined. Germline lookup yields CDR1 LNHDA and CDR2 SQIVND (reference sequence). The length of the CDR3 is 15 residues. With 5 bases removed from V and 2 bases from J, the gap between germline ends came to 13 bases. The DNA for the CDR3 is TGTGCCAGTAGTGACACAACCTGGGGCAATCAGCCCCAGCATTTT. It is translated as CASSDTTWGNQPQHF. Together with reference TRBV19 and TRBJ1-5, the CDR3 gives the full variable domain: DGGITQSPKYLFRKEGQNVTLSCEQNLNHDAMYWYRQDPGQGLRLIYYSQIVNDFQKGDIAEGYSVSREKKESFPLTVTSAQKNPTAFYLCASSDTTWGNQPQHFGDGTRLSIL.

This chain links TRBV7-2 with TRBJ1-1, with TRBD1 identical over 9 bases. The CDR3 contains 14 residues. J lost 11 bases, V lost 0 bases, and 7 bases had no gene match. Germline V gene sequence: CDR1 SGHTA, CDR2 FQGNSA. The DNA for the CDR3 is TGTGCCAGCAGCTTAGCGGGGGACAGGGTTTCGGCTTTCTTT. It codes for CASSLAGDRVSAFF.

The chain joins TRBV5-1 to TRBJ2-1, with 9 bases aligning to TRBD1. Germline V gives CDR1 SGHRS, CDR2 YFSETQ. V dropped 0 bases and J dropped 10; count of bases not matched to a gene: 2. This CDR3 spans 13 amino acids. CDR3 nucleotide sequence: TGCGCCAGCAGCTTGGAGGACAGGGGAGAGCAGTTCTTC. Translation gives CASSLEDRGEQFF.

V is TRBV29-1 and J is TRBJ2-1; 8 bases fit TRBD1. Germline V gene lookup returns CDR1 SQVTM and CDR2 ANQGSEA. CDR3 length equals 14 residues. V lost 5 bases, J lost 2 bases, and 5 bases stayed unmatched. Written as DNA, the CDR3 is TGCAGCGTTAGAAAGGGACAGGCCTACAATGAGCAGTTCTTC. Translating it yields CSVRKGQAYNEQFF.

The table lists this clone with a count of one. In DNA, the CDR3 is TGTGCCAGCAGCCTCAGGACAGGGTCGCGGGACACTGAAGCTTTCTTT. Encoded protein: CASSLRTGSRDTEAFF. V is TRBV3-1 (or the pseudogene TRBV3-2) and J is TRBJ1-1, with 8 bases fitting TRBD1. CDR3 length: 16 amino acids. Per the germline V gene, CDR1 is LGHDT and CDR2 is YNNKEL (reference sequence). The trim removed 4 bases at V and 3 bases at J, leaving 10 bases unmatched.

The chain has TRBV5-6 and TRBJ1-1; 11 bases map to TRBD1. The CDR3 length is 13 residues. With 4 bases clipped from V and 11 bases from J, the junction kept 7 bases outside the gene matches. Per the germline V gene, CDR1 is SGHDT and CDR2 is YYEEEE. The CDR3 sequence is CASSRDRGFGAFF. CDR3 DNA: TGTGCCAGCAGCCGGGACAGGGGGTTTGGGGCTTTCTTT.

This chain joins TRBV18 and TRBJ2-1, with 8 positions matching TRBD1. V shed 5 bases, J shed 7 bases, and the junction held 4 bases outside the gene matches. Germline V gives CDR1 KGHSH, CDR2 LQKENI. The CDR3 totals 13 residues. CDR3 bases: TGTGCCAGCTCAGGACAGGGAGTAAATGAGCAGTTCTTC. Its protein product is CASSGQGVNEQFF.

This clone turned up a few times. The rearrangement links TRBV4-1 to TRBJ2-5; 10 positions match TRBD2. Losses at the gene ends were 1 base for V and 4 bases for J; bases not matched to a gene: 0. CDR1 is MGHRA and CDR2 is YSYEKL in the germline V gene. The CDR3 length is 14 residues. The CDR3 sequence is CASSQGLAGETQYF. The CDR3 DNA follows: TGCGCCAGCAGCCAAGGACTAGCGGGAGAGACCCAGTACTTC.

The chain uses TRBV5-1 and TRBJ2-7, with D perhaps matching TRBD1 (6 bases). Germline CDR1 and CDR2: SGHRS and YFSETQ. This CDR3 comprises 14 residues. V lost 4 bases and J lost 2, with 13 bases in between. The CDR3 DNA reads TGCGCCAGCAGCGGGGGCCCCGGGACCTACGAGCAGTACTTC. Its protein is CASSGGPGTYEQYF.

CDR3 nucleotide sequence: TGTGCCAGCAGTCCCGCAGGGGGCGAAAACCAGCCCCAGCATTTT. Its protein is CASSPAGGENQPQHF. V and J are TRBV6-5 and TRBJ1-5; 8 nucleotides match TRBD1. The CDR3 covers 15 residues. Germline V lookup: CDR1 MNHEY, CDR2 SVGAGI. V gave up 5 bases and J gave up 7 bases; unmatched junction bases: 10.

The chain is built from TRBV7-2 and TRBJ2-1, with 7 bases identical to TRBD1. The CDR3 extends over 16 amino acids. Germline values: CDR1 SGHTA, CDR2 FQGNSA. Germline trimming cut 1 base from V and 10 bases from J; bases unmatched to any gene: 13. The CDR3 reads CASSLGQGGRFREQFF. The CDR3 bases are TGTGCCAGCAGCTTAGGACAGGGTGGTAGATTTAGGGAGCAGTTCTTC.

CDR3 amino acids: CATSDSSGLGTGELFF. CDR3 nucleotides: TGTGCCACCAGTGATTCATCTGGCCTAGGCACCGGGGAGCTGTTTTTT. V is TRBV24-1 and J is TRBJ2-2; D unclear. Germline V CDR1 and CDR2: KGHDR, SFDVKD. The V and J ends lost 2 bases and 4 bases respectively, with 13 bases between them. The CDR3 has 16 residues.

The rearrangement joins TRBV10-1 to TRBJ2-2; 8 nucleotides match TRBD2. The V gene end was trimmed by 0 bases and the J gene end by 2 bases; junction bases not matched to a gene: 8. Germline V CDR1 and CDR2: WNHNN, SYGVQD (reference sequence). CDR3 size: 18 residues. Here the CDR3 reads CASSESFGGGPNTGELFF. CDR3 nucleotides: TGCGCCAGCAGTGAGTCGTTTGGCGGGGGGCCAAACACCGGGGAGCTGTTTTTT.

The chain links TRBV18 to TRBJ2-5; 13 bases are a match to TRBD2. This CDR3 contains 15 residues. V shed 6 bases, J shed 4 bases, and the junction held 5 bases outside the gene matches. Germline V gene data show CDR1 as KGHSH and CDR2 as LQKENI. CDR3 DNA: TGTGCCAGCTCGCTGACTAGCGGGGGGCCAGAGACCCAGTACTTC. Its protein product is CASSLTSGGPETQYF.

The V and J genes are TRBV9 and TRBJ1-2; 7 nucleotides line up with TRBD1. The CDR3 runs 13 residues. CDR1 is SGDLS and CDR2 is YYNGEE in the germline V gene. The ends lost 0 bases at V and 10 bases at J; junction bases unmatched: 6. CDR3 loop: CASSVGGQDYYTF. The CDR3 DNA follows: TGTGCCAGCAGCGTAGGCGGACAGGACTACTACACCTTC.

The V call is TRBV10-3, the J call TRBJ2-7; TRBD1 aligns across 11 bases. Trimming removed 10 bases from V and 3 bases from J; junction bases left unmatched: 8. Germline CDR1 ENHRY, CDR2 SYGVKD. This CDR3 region has 14 residues. This chain's CDR3 is CATFPGTGGYEQYF. The CDR3 DNA reads TGTGCCACCTTTCCCGGGACAGGGGGCTACGAGCAGTACTTC.

The V call is TRBV7-2, the J call TRBJ2-2; a possible D gene is TRBD1 (5 bases). Trimming cost V 1 base and J 7 bases, with 19 bases left between them. This CDR3 is 17 amino acids long. Germline V lookup: CDR1 SGHTA, CDR2 FQGNSA. The CDR3 sequence is CASSLGGPRRRGGELFF. The CDR3 bases are TGTGCCAGCAGCTTAGGAGGTCCCCGCCGTAGGGGCGGGGAGCTGTTTTTT.

This clone was seen a few times. This chain links TRBV28 with TRBJ1-1; a possible D gene is TRBD1 (6 bases). The CDR3 length is 17 residues. The V and J ends lost 7 bases and 1 base respectively, with 22 bases between them. Germline-derived CDR1 and CDR2 are MDHEN and SYDVKM. The CDR3 region has the DNA TGTGCCAGCATCCAGTATCCCCTTAACAGGGCGAACACTGAAGCTTTCTTT. Its protein product is CASIQYPLNRANTEAFF.

This clone has a single count. This rearrangement joins TRBV3-1 (or the pseudogene TRBV3-2) to TRBJ2-5; 9 positions agree with TRBD1. This CDR3 region has 15 residues. The junction had 4 bases not matched to a gene; V was cut back by 1 base and J by 4 bases. Germline V gene lookup returns CDR1 LGHDT and CDR2 YNNKEL (reference sequence). The CDR3 nucleotides read TGTGCCAGCAGCCAAGGGGGACAGGGTGGAGAGACCCAGTACTTC. Translation gives CASSQGGQGGETQYF.

The chain recombines TRBV7-9 with TRBJ1-2, with a tentative D call TRBD1 (6 bases). The CDR3 consists of 14 residues. Germline CDR1 reads SEHNR; CDR2 reads FQNEAQ (reference sequence). The V end lost 5 bases, the J end lost 5 bases, and 15 bases lay between the germline ends. The CDR3 sequence: CASSTLDRLYGYTF. The CDR3 nucleotides are TGTGCCAGCAGCACGCTAGACAGGCTATATGGCTACACCTTC.

The V gene is TRBV10-1, the J gene TRBJ1-1; tentatively, D is TRBD1 (6 bases). V lost 6 bases and J lost 5, with 7 bases in between. The CDR3 runs to 11 residues. The germline V gene encodes CDR1 WNHNN and CDR2 SYGVQD (reference sequence). DNA of the CDR3: TGCGCCAGCAGCAGGGGTACTGAAGCTTTCTTT. Encoded protein: CASSRGTEAFF.

In its sample, this clone is medium-sized (0.01 to 0.1%). The rearrangement joins TRBV6-5 to TRBJ1-3; D is possibly TRBD1 (5 bases). There are 15 residues in the CDR3. Trimming shortened V by 6 bases and J by 2 bases, and 14 bases separated the two germline ends. CDR1 MNHEY and CDR2 SVGAGI come from the germline V gene. CDR3 loop: CASRPGRGPGNTIYF. The CDR3 coding sequence is TGTGCCAGCAGACCTGGAAGGGGCCCTGGAAACACCATATATTTT.